Presented here are 30 T cell receptor beta chains from one specimen sequenced in a study of blood T cell repertoires in COVID-19. Method: immunoSEQ multiplex PCR; TCRdb's copy keeps in-frame clones and lacks some. The table includes more than 200,000 clones, roughly 89% detected once. Sequencing was performed on PBMCs or T cells enriched from blood (not recorded which). All receptors derive from a woman between 25 and 40 years old who had recovered from COVID-19.

V is TRBV7-9 and J is TRBJ2-1, with TRBD2 as a possible D gene (5 bases). Per the germline V gene, CDR1 is SEHNR and CDR2 is FQNEAQ (reference sequence). Between the trimmed V and J ends, which lost 5 bases and 0 bases, there was a span of 17 bases. The CDR3 extends over 17 amino acids. CDR3 DNA: TGTGCCAGCAGCCCGCCTAGGAGACTAAGCTCCTACAATGAGCAGTTCTTC. Its protein is CASSPPRRLSSYNEQFF.

Note on this clone: Other DNA sequences from this sample encode an identical CDR3 as well. This rearrangement joins TRBV4-3 to TRBJ1-1; D remains unclear. Trimming left V 1 base short and J 0 bases short, with 9 bases between. From germline, CDR1 is LGHNA and CDR2 YSLEER. The CDR3 extends over 15 amino acids. The DNA for the CDR3 is TGCGCCAGCAGCCAAGGTCGCAGTTTGAACACTGAAGCTTTCTTT. This gives the protein CASSQGRSLNTEAFF.

CDR3 sequence (DNA): TGTGCCAGTAGTAATCGGGTCTACAATGAGCAGTTCTTC. It yields the protein CASSNRVYNEQFF. The V and J genes are TRBV19 and TRBJ2-1; no firm D call. The V and J ends lost 4 bases and 3 bases respectively, with 7 bases between them. The CDR3 runs to 13 residues. Germline lookup yields CDR1 LNHDA and CDR2 SQIVND (reference sequence).

The chain employs TRBV3-1 (or the pseudogene TRBV3-2) and TRBJ1-5; 10 nucleotides agree with TRBD1. There are 20 residues in the CDR3. V shed 2 bases, J shed 5 bases, and the junction held 18 bases outside the gene matches. Germline V gene lookup returns CDR1 LGHDT and CDR2 YNNKEL (reference sequence). The DNA of the CDR3 is TGTGCCAGCAGCCAAAATATTTACCGGGACAGGGGTATATGCGATCAGCCCCAGCATTTT. Translated, it gives CASSQNIYRDRGICDQPQHF.

V gene TRBV28 combines with J gene TRBJ2-7; perhaps TRBD1 as D (6 bases). CDR1 is MDHEN, CDR2 SYDVKM, per germline. The CDR3 spans 17 residues. The V gene lost 5 bases and the J gene lost 4 bases, with 24 bases spanning the gap. In DNA, the CDR3 is TGTGCCAGCAGTCCCCCTTGGCCCCAGGGGCAGGGGTACGAGCAGTACTTC. Its protein product is CASSPPWPQGQGYEQYF.

This sequence joins TRBV25-1 and TRBJ2-7; tentative D call: TRBD1 (6 bases). Germline loops: CDR1 MGHDK, CDR2 SYGVNS. This CDR3 contains 17 residues. The ends were cut back, 5 bases at V and 3 bases at J, with 23 bases in the middle. CDR3: CASSLQGTPDGNYEQYF. The CDR3 nucleotides are TGTGCCAGCAGTCTCCAGGGGACACCGGACGGGAACTACGAGCAGTACTTC.

The genes are TRBV2 and TRBJ1-3, with D unclear. CDR1 SNHLY and CDR2 FYNNEI come from the germline V gene. V lost 3 bases to trimming and J lost 0 bases, with 12 bases between them. CDR3 size: 16 residues. Here the CDR3 DNA reads TGTGCCAGCAGTGATGCTGGGCCAACCTCTGGAAACACCATATATTTT. Encoded protein: CASSDAGPTSGNTIYF.

This chain joins TRBV28 and TRBJ1-4; TRBD1 matches 7 bases. V lost 6 bases and J lost 5; bases outside the gene matches: 6. Germline V gene sequence: CDR1 MDHEN, CDR2 SYDVKM. The CDR3 is 14 residues long. This chain's CDR3 is CASRPQGKNEKLFF. CDR3 bases: TGTGCCAGCAGACCACAGGGGAAGAATGAAAAACTGTTTTTT.

J is TRBJ2-4 and V is TRBV3-1 (or the pseudogene TRBV3-2); the match to TRBD1 covers 9 bases. V was clipped by 1 base and J by 4 bases; unmatched bases: 5. CDR3 size: 16 residues. From germline, CDR1 is LGHDT and CDR2 YNNKEL (reference sequence). The CDR3 loop is CASSQAGGQGKNIQYF. CDR3 coding DNA: TGTGCCAGCAGCCAAGCTGGAGGACAGGGGAAAAACATTCAGTACTTC.

This clone came up once. CDR3 sequence: CATSDSRTGRFETQYF. As DNA, the CDR3 is TGTGCCACCAGTGACTCTCGGACAGGGAGATTTGAGACCCAGTACTTC. The V call is TRBV24-1, the J call TRBJ2-5; 8 nucleotides agree with TRBD1. Germline V lookup: CDR1 KGHDR, CDR2 SFDVKD. V trimming: 4 bases; J trimming: 5 bases; junction bases outside the gene matches: 11. This CDR3 is 16 amino acids long.

The chain couples TRBV28 to TRBJ1-1; no definite D call. Germline V gene sequence: CDR1 MDHEN, CDR2 SYDVKM. The CDR3 spans 14 residues. Trimming left V 6 bases short and J 5 bases short, with 16 bases between. The CDR3 DNA reads as TGTGCCAGCAGGGAAGGAGGGCCGGGGACTGAAGCTTTCTTT. The encoded protein is CASREGGPGTEAFF.

The chain couples TRBV19 to TRBJ1-5; D remains unclear. Germline V gene lookup returns CDR1 LNHDA and CDR2 SQIVND (reference sequence). V dropped 9 bases and J dropped 5 bases, with 20 bases sitting between them. The CDR3 extends over 15 amino acids. The CDR3 nucleotides read TGTGCCAGCCGTACAGTTGCAGGCGCCCATCAGCCCCAGCATTTT. Translating gives CASRTVAGAHQPQHF. Full variable domain (rest looked up from reference TRBV19 and TRBJ1-5): DGGITQSPKYLFRKEGQNVTLSCEQNLNHDAMYWYRQDPGQGLRLIYYSQIVNDFQKGDIAEGYSVSREKKESFPLTVTSAQKNPTAFYLCASRTVAGAHQPQHFGDGTRLSIL.

The CDR3 reads CASSRTGMNTEAFF. The CDR3 region has the DNA TGTGCCAGCAGCCGGACAGGAATGAACACTGAAGCTTTCTTT. The chain has TRBV7-2 and TRBJ1-1; TRBD1 matches at 7 bases. With V trimmed by 5 bases and J by 0 bases, 3 bases remained unmatched. Germline-derived CDR1 and CDR2 are SGHTA and FQGNSA. The CDR3 runs 14 residues.

The chain links TRBV11-2 to TRBJ2-1; TRBD2 agrees at 13 bases. CDR1 is SGHAT and CDR2 is FQNNGV in the germline V gene. The V segment lost 4 bases and the J segment 9 bases; nucleotides outside the gene matches: 9. The CDR3 is 16 amino acids. Here the CDR3 reads CASSSRLAGGSGEQFF. The CDR3 nucleotides are TGTGCCAGCAGCTCCCGACTAGCGGGAGGCTCGGGTGAGCAGTTCTTC.

V usage is TRBV11-3 and J usage is TRBJ2-3; D ambiguous. Looked up from germline, CDR1 is SGHNT and CDR2 is YENEEA. V was trimmed by 5 bases and J by 4 bases, leaving 10 bases between them. CDR3 length: 13 residues. In DNA form, the CDR3 reads TGTGCCAGCAGCAGAAGAGGCGCAGATACGCAGTATTTT. This gives the protein CASSRRGADTQYF.

This sequence joins TRBV2 and TRBJ1-4; no clear D gene. The CDR3 is 13 residues long. V gave up 8 bases and J gave up 8 bases, with 15 bases separating them. CDR1 is SNHLY and CDR2 is FYNNEI in the germline V gene. CDR3 DNA: TGTGCCAGCCAAGGCCTCGGAGCGGAAAAACTGTTTTTT. The encoded protein is CASQGLGAEKLFF.

The chain links TRBV3-1 (or the pseudogene TRBV3-2) to TRBJ2-5; 9 bases fit TRBD2. The junction had 4 bases not matched to a gene; V was cut back by 1 base and J by 1 base. This CDR3 comprises 16 residues. CDR1 LGHDT and CDR2 YNNKEL come from the germline V gene (reference sequence). Here the CDR3 reads CASSQVTSGFQETQYF. In DNA, the CDR3 is TGTGCCAGCAGCCAAGTCACTAGCGGGTTCCAAGAGACCCAGTACTTC.

The genes are TRBV9 and TRBJ2-2; 14 positions match TRBD2. The CDR3 spans 18 residues. CDR1 and CDR2 from the germline V gene are SGDLS and YYNGEE. The junction had 8 bases not matched to a gene; V was cut back by 2 bases and J by 5 bases. CDR3 DNA: TGTGCCAGCAGCGTCGGGACTAGCGGGAGTTTTAGGACCGGGGAGCTGTTTTTT. Translated, it gives CASSVGTSGSFRTGELFF.

The V call is TRBV18, the J call TRBJ1-4, with TRBD1 matching over 7 bases. With 6 bases clipped from V and 5 bases from J, the junction kept 9 bases outside the gene matches. The CDR3 is 15 residues long. Per germline, CDR1 KGHSH and CDR2 LQKENI. Here the CDR3 reads CASSHDRVVNEKLFF. As DNA, the CDR3 is TGTGCCAGCTCCCACGACAGGGTAGTAAATGAAAAACTGTTTTTT.

The rearrangement joins TRBV28 to TRBJ1-5; D ambiguous. Trimming removed 7 bases at V and 3 bases at J, with 4 bases between. The CDR3 contains 11 residues. Germline CDR1 is MDHEN and CDR2 is SYDVKM. For the CDR3, the DNA is TGTGCCAGCACCTCCAATCAGCCCCAGCATTTT. Residues: CASTSNQPQHF.

The chain links TRBV5-1 to TRBJ1-4; 7 bases are shared with TRBD1. J was trimmed by 0 bases and V by 4 bases; bases with no gene match: 15. CDR1 is SGHRS and CDR2 is YFSETQ in the germline V gene. The CDR3 consists of 19 residues. Written as DNA, the CDR3 is TGCGCCAGCAGCCCTAGCCGGGACAGCCGGTGGGCAACTAATGAAAAACTGTTTTTT. As protein: CASSPSRDSRWATNEKLFF.

Here the CDR3 reads CASSVVGGNNEQFF. In DNA form, the CDR3 reads TGTGCCAGCAGCGTAGTAGGCGGGAACAATGAGCAGTTCTTC. The rearrangement links TRBV9 to TRBJ2-1; perhaps TRBD2 as D (6 bases). The CDR3 extends over 14 amino acids. The germline gives CDR1 SGDLS, CDR2 YYNGEE. The V end was cut by 0 bases, the J end by 5 bases, with 9 bases between.

The chain is built from TRBV7-9 and TRBJ1-1; 9 bases agree with TRBD1. Germline loops: CDR1 SEHNR, CDR2 FQNEAQ (reference sequence). The CDR3 is made up of 16 amino acids. V trimming: 5 bases; J trimming: 6 bases; junction bases outside the gene matches: 13. In DNA form, the CDR3 reads TGTGCCAGCAGCCCTATATCCGGGACAGGGAGGGCTGAAGCTTTCTTT. This translates into CASSPISGTGRAEAFF.

This clone showed up just a few times. The J gene is TRBJ1-1, the V gene TRBV28; no clear D gene. Trimming removed 5 bases from V and 4 bases from J, with 11 bases in between. Per the germline V gene, CDR1 is MDHEN and CDR2 is SYDVKM. The CDR3 contains 13 residues. The CDR3 is CASSPGTGTEAFF. The CDR3 bases are TGTGCCAGCAGTCCGGGTACTGGCACTGAAGCTTTCTTT.

The chain recombines TRBV4-1 with TRBJ2-7, with 8 bases fitting TRBD1. Germline V gene sequence: CDR1 MGHRA, CDR2 YSYEKL. This CDR3 region has 17 residues. Trimming removed 3 bases from V and 0 bases from J; junction bases left unmatched: 10. CDR3 region: CASSQAGPQGGSYEQYF. In nucleotides, the CDR3 is TGCGCCAGCAGCCAGGCTGGACCACAGGGGGGCTCCTACGAGCAGTACTTC.

The chain links TRBV9 to TRBJ2-1; D remains unclear. CDR1 and CDR2 (germline): SGDLS, YYNGEE. This CDR3 comprises 18 residues. The V end was cut by 1 base, the J end by 0 bases, with 17 bases between. The CDR3 region has the DNA TGTGCCAGCAGCGTAAATACCGTGGTAACCAGCTCCTACAATGAGCAGTTCTTC. Amino acid sequence: CASSVNTVVTSSYNEQFF.

The chain employs TRBV4-2 and TRBJ2-7; TRBD1 is a possible D gene (5 bases). V was shortened by 0 bases and J by 2 bases, with 14 bases between the two germline ends. This CDR3 has 16 amino acids. The germline V gene encodes CDR1 LGHNA and CDR2 YNFKEQ. CDR3 sequence reads: CASSQDYGAAAYEQYF. In nucleotides, the CDR3 is TGTGCCAGCAGCCAAGATTATGGGGCAGCTGCCTACGAGCAGTACTTC.

Here the CDR3 reads CASSEIGLAEQFF. The CDR3 nucleotides are TGTGCCAGCAGTGAAATTGGACTAGCGGAGCAGTTCTTC. This chain links TRBV6-1 with TRBJ2-1; 9 bases fit TRBD2. The CDR3 has 13 residues. V was clipped by 2 bases and J by 10 bases; unmatched bases: 3. The germline V gene has CDR1 MNHNS and CDR2 SASEGT.

The chain combines TRBV28 with TRBJ2-5, with 7 positions matching TRBD2. The trim removed 7 bases at V and 4 bases at J, leaving 15 bases unmatched. CDR3 length: 16 residues. CDR1 is MDHEN, CDR2 SYDVKM, per germline. In nucleotides, the CDR3 is TGTGCCAGCAATCCCTGGACTAGGAGGGGCCCAGAGACCCAGTACTTC. Translating it yields CASNPWTRRGPETQYF.

The chain joins TRBV23-1 to TRBJ1-2; D possibly corresponds to TRBD1 (5 bases). Being an ORF, TRBV23-1 has a function that is uncertain. V was clipped by 2 bases and J by 2 bases, with 21 bases between them. CDR3 length: 18 amino acids. CDR3 bases: TGCGCCAGCAGTCAACCGCGAACGAGGGACTCCTCGAACTATGGCTACACCTTC. Amino acids: CASSQPRTRDSSNYGYTF.